These 14 T cell receptor beta chains were sequenced from one sample in a study of blood T cell repertoires in COVID-19. The protocol was immunoSEQ multiplex PCR, while the TCRdb copy is restricted to in-frame clones and leaves out a portion. The repertoire consists of about 130,000 clones, with 84% occurring once and the leading ten covering 9% to 15%. Sequencing used peripheral blood. These TCRs come from a woman in her fifties or sixties with acute or convalescent COVID-19.

The V gene is TRBV6-5, the J gene TRBJ1-1; the D gene is possibly TRBD1 (5 bases). The germline V and J ends were trimmed by 4 bases and 1 base, with 7 bases remaining between them. Germline V gives CDR1 MNHEY, CDR2 SVGAGI. This CDR3 comprises 13 residues. The CDR3 sequence is CASSWGGNTEAFF. The CDR3 bases are TGTGCCAGCAGTTGGGGGGGGAACACTGAAGCTTTCTTT.

The rearrangement joins TRBV6-1 to TRBJ1-2, with TRBD1 matching 7 bases. CDR1 MNHNS and CDR2 SASEGT come from the germline V gene. CDR3 size: 14 residues. V shed 2 bases, J shed 8 bases, and the junction held 8 bases outside the gene matches. DNA of the CDR3: TGTGCCAGCAGTGAAAGGGGACAGATTGGAGGCTACACCTTC. It specifies CASSERGQIGGYTF.

The chain recombines TRBV6-2 or TRBV6-3 with TRBJ2-5; 9 positions agree with TRBD2. The V gene's germline CDR1 is MNHEY and CDR2 SVGEGT. The CDR3 consists of 15 residues. The trim removed 0 bases at V and 1 base at J, leaving 0 bases unmatched. CDR3 loop: CASSYSSGGQETQYF. The CDR3 nucleotides read TGTGCCAGCAGTTACTCTAGCGGGGGCCAAGAGACCCAGTACTTC.

This clone turned up a few times. The chain uses TRBV7-2 and TRBJ2-1, with TRBD1 matching 8 bases. Germline loops: CDR1 SGHTA, CDR2 FQGNSA. The CDR3 is made up of 19 amino acids. With 2 bases clipped from V and 7 bases from J, the junction kept 19 bases outside the gene matches. CDR3 in DNA: TGTGCCAGCAGCTTATTCGAGTGGGCAGGGGGCCATTTACGGAATGAGCAGTTCTTC. Translation: CASSLFEWAGGHLRNEQFF.

In its sample, this clone was seen once. V usage is TRBV24-1 and J usage is TRBJ2-2; the D gene is possibly TRBD2 (6 bases). The CDR3 is 15 amino acids. V dropped 7 bases and J dropped 4 bases, with 15 bases sitting between them. The germline V gene encodes CDR1 KGHDR and CDR2 SFDVKD. CDR3 region: CATSAAGRGTGELFF. The CDR3 bases are TGTGCCACCAGCGCTGCGGGACGGGGCACCGGGGAGCTGTTTTTT.

This clone turned up a few times. The genes are TRBV3-1 (or the pseudogene TRBV3-2) and TRBJ1-2; D gene uncertain. The CDR3 runs 13 residues. Trimming took off 4 bases at V and 2 bases at J, with 8 bases between the two ends. Looked up from germline, CDR1 is LGHDT and CDR2 is YNNKEL (reference sequence). CDR3 loop: CASSPHGNYGYTF. The CDR3 nucleotides are TGTGCCAGCAGCCCCCACGGGAACTATGGCTACACCTTC.

CDR3 in amino acids: CASSLGRRNNEQFF. For the CDR3, the DNA is TGTGCCAGCAGCTTGGGGCGGAGGAACAATGAGCAGTTCTTC. The chain couples TRBV5-4 to TRBJ2-1; a weak D match, TRBD2 (5 bases). The CDR3 covers 14 residues. The ends were cut back, 0 bases at V and 5 bases at J, with 9 bases in the middle. Germline V CDR1 and CDR2: SGHNT, YYREEE (reference sequence).

V usage is TRBV18 and J usage is TRBJ2-3; TRBD2 might be the D (5 bases). V was trimmed by 3 bases and J by 1 base, leaving 11 bases between them. Germline V gene data show CDR1 as KGHSH and CDR2 as LQKENI. This CDR3 comprises 15 residues. DNA for the CDR3: TGTGCCAGCTCACCTCTTGCAGCGGGCACAGATACGCAGTATTTT. Protein product: CASSPLAAGTDTQYF.

In regard to this clone: The junction departs from the called germline gene at one end, perhaps through a read error. The V and J genes are TRBV19 and TRBJ1-1, with D maybe TRBD1 (5 bases). The germline CDR1 and CDR2 sequences are LNHDA and SQIVND (reference sequence). This CDR3 spans 13 amino acids. In nucleotides, the CDR3 is TGTGCCAGTAGATTCTCAGGGAACTCTGAAGCTTTCTTT. This translates into CASRFSGNSEAFF.

This clone was seen just once. The J gene is TRBJ1-1, the V gene TRBV9; D is uncertain. V was pared by 0 bases and J by 3 bases, with 6 bases between. The germline V gene has CDR1 SGDLS and CDR2 YYNGEE. This CDR3 contains 13 residues. CDR3 sequence: CASSVGSYTEAFF. The CDR3 coding sequence is TGTGCCAGCAGCGTAGGGAGTTACACTGAAGCTTTCTTT.

V gene TRBV2 combines with J gene TRBJ2-5; possible D gene TRBD1, 6 bases. Trimming pared 6 bases from V and 5 bases from J, leaving 13 bases between. The CDR3 consists of 13 residues. The germline V gene encodes CDR1 SNHLY and CDR2 FYNNEI. DNA for the CDR3: TGTGCCAGCAGAAGGACAGTGACGGAGACCCAGTACTTC. This codes for CASRRTVTETQYF.

The rearrangement links TRBV6-6 to TRBJ1-3; unclear D gene. V was cut by 3 bases and J by 0 bases, with 9 bases left in between. The CDR3 runs 15 residues. Per germline, CDR1 MNHNY and CDR2 SVGAGI (reference sequence). This CDR3 is CASSYTQASGNTIYF. For the CDR3, the DNA is TGTGCCAGCAGTTATACGCAAGCCTCTGGAAACACCATATATTTT.

This chain uses TRBV20-1 with TRBJ2-3, with 8 nucleotides matching TRBD2. This CDR3 comprises 11 residues. The germline CDR1 and CDR2 sequences are DFQATT and SNEGSKA (reference sequence). The V and J ends lost 5 bases and 7 bases, in that order; junction bases with no gene match: 2. CDR3 in amino acids: CSARGGNTQYF. The CDR3 DNA reads as TGCAGTGCTCGGGGGGGTAATACGCAGTATTTT.

This sequence joins TRBV18 and TRBJ1-2, with 8 bases that match TRBD1. The CDR3 consists of 14 residues. Germline CDR1 is KGHSH and CDR2 is LQKENI. V was pared by 4 bases and J by 4 bases, with 5 bases of the junction left unmatched. CDR3 DNA: TGTGCCAGCTCACTCGACAGGGGCGGCTATGGCTACACCTTC. Translating it yields CASSLDRGGYGYTF.